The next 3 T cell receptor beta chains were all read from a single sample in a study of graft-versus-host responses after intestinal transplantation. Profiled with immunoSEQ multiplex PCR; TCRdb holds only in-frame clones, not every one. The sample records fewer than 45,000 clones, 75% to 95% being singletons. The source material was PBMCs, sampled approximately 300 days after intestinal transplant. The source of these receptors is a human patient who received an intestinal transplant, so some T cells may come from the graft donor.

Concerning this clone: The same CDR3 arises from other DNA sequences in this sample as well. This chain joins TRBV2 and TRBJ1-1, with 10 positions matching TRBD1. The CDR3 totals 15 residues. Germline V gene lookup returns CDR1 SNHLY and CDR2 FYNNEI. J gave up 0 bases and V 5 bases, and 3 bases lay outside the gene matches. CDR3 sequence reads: CASSPGQGMNTEAFF. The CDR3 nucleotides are TGTGCCAGCAGTCCGGGACAGGGGATGAACACTGAAGCTTTCTTT.

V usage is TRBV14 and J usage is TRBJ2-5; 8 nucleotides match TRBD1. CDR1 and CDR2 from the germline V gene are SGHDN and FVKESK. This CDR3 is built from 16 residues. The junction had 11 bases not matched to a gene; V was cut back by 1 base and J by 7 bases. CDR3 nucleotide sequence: TGTGCCAGCAGCCAAGCCCAGGCAGGGGGCCGGGGGACCCAGTACTTC. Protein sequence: CASSQAQAGGRGTQYF.

The CDR3 DNA reads as TGTGCCAGCAGTTTCTTAACGGGGGAGCAGTACTTC. Protein: CASSFLTGEQYF. J is TRBJ2-7 and V is TRBV27; possibly TRBD2 for D (5 bases). This CDR3 spans 12 amino acids. The germline V gene encodes CDR1 MNHEY and CDR2 SMNVEV (reference sequence). Deletions cut 3 bases from V and 7 bases from J, with 10 bases between.